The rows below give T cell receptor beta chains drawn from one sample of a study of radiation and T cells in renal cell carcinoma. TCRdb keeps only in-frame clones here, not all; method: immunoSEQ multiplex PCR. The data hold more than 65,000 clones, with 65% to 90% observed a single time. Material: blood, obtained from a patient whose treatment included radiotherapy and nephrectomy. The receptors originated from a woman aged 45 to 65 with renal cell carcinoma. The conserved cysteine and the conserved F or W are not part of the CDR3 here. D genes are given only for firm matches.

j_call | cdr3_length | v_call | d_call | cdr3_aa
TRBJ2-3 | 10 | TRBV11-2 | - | ASSSFTDTQY
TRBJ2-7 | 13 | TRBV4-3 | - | ASSQDYGGSYEQY
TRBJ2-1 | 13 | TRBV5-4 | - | ASSLGGPLNNEQF
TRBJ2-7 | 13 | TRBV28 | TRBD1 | ASSQFGQGGYEQY
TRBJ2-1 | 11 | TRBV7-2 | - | ASSHPEPNEQF
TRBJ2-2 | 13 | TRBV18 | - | ASSPEGPNTGELF
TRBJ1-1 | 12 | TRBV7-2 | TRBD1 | ASSPSTGVIEAF
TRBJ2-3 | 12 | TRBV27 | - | ASSLGYLTDTQY
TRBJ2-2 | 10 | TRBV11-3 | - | ASSLDTGELF
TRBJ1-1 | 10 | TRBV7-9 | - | ASSSLMTEAF
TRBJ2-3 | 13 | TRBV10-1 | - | ASSETGSNTDTQY
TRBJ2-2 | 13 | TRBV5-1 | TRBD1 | ASSLGQGVGGELF
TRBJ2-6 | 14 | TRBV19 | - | ATRSGPRVGANVLT
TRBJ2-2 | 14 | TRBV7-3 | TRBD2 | ASSSHGREPGRELF
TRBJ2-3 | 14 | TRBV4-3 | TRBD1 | ASSQDQGVGTDTQY
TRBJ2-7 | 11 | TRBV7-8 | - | ASSPADSSEQY
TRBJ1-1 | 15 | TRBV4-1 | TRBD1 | ASSQELGTGVRAEAF
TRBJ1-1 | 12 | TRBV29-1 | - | SARRELGNTEAF
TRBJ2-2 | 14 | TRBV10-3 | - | AISGSHRTNTGELF
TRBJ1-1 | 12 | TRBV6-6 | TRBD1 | ASSPDRGNTEAF
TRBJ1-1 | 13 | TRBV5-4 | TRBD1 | ASSLPGQGMAEAF
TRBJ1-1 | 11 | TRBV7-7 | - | ASSSTLNTEAF
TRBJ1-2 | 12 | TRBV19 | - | ASTPRGTNYGYT
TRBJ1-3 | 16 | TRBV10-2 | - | ASSDPGLPLSSGNTIY
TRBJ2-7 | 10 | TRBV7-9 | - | ASSPPSYEQY
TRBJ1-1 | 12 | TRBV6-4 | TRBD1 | VKRGGRKNTEAF
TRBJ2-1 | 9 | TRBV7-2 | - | ASTRVNEQF
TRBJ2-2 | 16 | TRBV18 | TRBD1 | ASSPTTTGTGNTGELF
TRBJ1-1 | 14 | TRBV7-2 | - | ASSPPAWTMNTEAF
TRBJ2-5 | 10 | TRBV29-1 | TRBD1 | SVYRGEETQY
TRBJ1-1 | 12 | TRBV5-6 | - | ASSLGTVNTEAF
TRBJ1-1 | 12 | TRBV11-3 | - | ASSLGAWDPEAF
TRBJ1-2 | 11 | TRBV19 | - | ASRTEPAPGYT
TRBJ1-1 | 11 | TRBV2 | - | ASSEDGNTEAF
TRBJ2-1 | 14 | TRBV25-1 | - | ASRFGGGGPDNEQF
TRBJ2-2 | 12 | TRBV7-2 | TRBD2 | ASSRGGDTGELF
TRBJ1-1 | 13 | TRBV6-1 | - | ASKSGTASNTEAF
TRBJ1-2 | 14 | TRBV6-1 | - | ASSENGAAWYRGYT
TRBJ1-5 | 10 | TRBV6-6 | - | AAGGYNQPQH
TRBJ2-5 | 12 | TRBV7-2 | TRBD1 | ASSPGQGLETQY